This T cell receptor beta chain was sequenced for a study of blood T cell repertoires in COVID-19. Study at large: Samples representing acute and convalescent COVID-19 were sourced from the United States, Italy and Spain. In each case, the material was cDNA or gDNA derived from T cells, B-cell-depleted T cells, or PBMCs.

Clones were read by immunoSEQ multiplex PCR, and TCRdb kept only the in-frame ones, dropping some. Of 250,000 to 300,000 clones in the sample, around 88% were seen once. CDR3 length equals 15 residues. CDR1 is LNHDA, CDR2 SQIVND, per germline (reference sequence). J lost 5 bases, V lost 1 base, and 8 bases had no gene match. This chain links TRBV19 with TRBJ2-7; 7 bases match TRBD2. Sequencing was done on a sample of peripheral blood. The clonotype originates from a woman aged 65 to 85 with COVID-19, enrolled during active disease. CDR3 DNA: TGTGCCAGTAGTATAGGTCGGGGAGGGAAGGACGAGCAGTACTTC. Protein: CASSIGRGGKDEQYF.